The T cell receptor (beta chain) described here comes from a study of T-cell memory formation after mild COVID-19. This clonotype was recorded a few times. The germline V gene encodes CDR1 KGHSH and CDR2 LQKENI. This CDR3 has 15 residues. V was cut by 1 base and J by 2 bases, with 11 bases left in between. TCRdb re-called the 5' RACE reads with MiXCR, one entry per CDR3 protein. There are hundreds of thousands of distinct CDR3 sequences in the sample; around 15% occur only once, and just over 8% lies in the top ten. This chain uses TRBV18 with TRBJ2-5, with D possibly being TRBD1 (6 bases). Input material: PBMCs or a T cell subset sorted from them (not recorded which). This receptor was taken from an adult woman who had mild COVID-19 (a few samples of this study predate the infection). Cell type and time point are not known. CDR3 nucleotide sequence: TGTGCCAGCTCACCACAGACAGGCCGTCAAGAGACCCAGTACTTC. It codes for CASSPQTGRQETQYF.